This TCR beta chain was recorded in a study of blood T cell repertoires in COVID-19. The overall study: T cells, B-cell-depleted T cells, or PBMCs provided the cDNA or gDNA that served as material.

This clone turned up a few times. V dropped 6 bases and J dropped 7 bases, with 21 bases sitting between them. This CDR3 contains 15 residues. CDR1 MNHEY and CDR2 SVGAGI come from the germline V gene. Produced via immunoSEQ multiplex PCR; TCRdb's table is partial and in-frame only. The table records approximately 300,000 clones, 80% to 90% of them present only once. The chain couples TRBV6-5 to TRBJ1-1; the D gene is possibly TRBD1 (5 bases). The TCR originated in a woman between 18 and 30 years old who had recovered from COVID-19. The sample taken for sequencing was PBMCs or T cells enriched from blood (not recorded which). CDR3 residues: CASRYMGQVPLEAFF. The CDR3 bases are TGTGCCAGCAGGTATATGGGGCAAGTGCCCCTTGAAGCTTTCTTT.